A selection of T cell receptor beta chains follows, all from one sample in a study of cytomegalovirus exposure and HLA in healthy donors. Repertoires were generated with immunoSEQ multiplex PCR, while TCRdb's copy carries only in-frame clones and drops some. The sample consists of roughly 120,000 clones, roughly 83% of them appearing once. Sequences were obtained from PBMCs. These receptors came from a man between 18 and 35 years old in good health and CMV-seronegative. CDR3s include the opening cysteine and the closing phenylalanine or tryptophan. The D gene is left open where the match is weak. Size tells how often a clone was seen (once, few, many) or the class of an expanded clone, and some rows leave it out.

CDR3 DNA: TGTGCCGCGAAAAACAGGAACACTGAAGCTTTCTTT
CDR3 protein: CAAKNRNTEAFF
V gene: TRBV6-5
J gene: TRBJ1-1
D gene: -
clone size: -

CDR3 DNA: TGTGCCTGGAGTGGCGGGACTAGCGGGGAACCTAGCACAGATACGCAGTATTTT
CDR3 protein: CAWSGGTSGEPSTDTQYF
V gene: TRBV30
J gene: TRBJ2-3
D gene: TRBD2
clone size: -

CDR3 DNA: TGTGCCAGCAGTGAGGGGCTAGCGGTTATTCCAGATACGCAGTATTTT
CDR3 protein: CASSEGLAVIPDTQYF
V gene: TRBV6-1
J gene: TRBJ2-3
D gene: TRBD2
clone size: -

CDR3 DNA: TGTGCCAGCCACATGGGCAGTGCCAACAATGAGCAGTTCTTC
CDR3 protein: CASHMGSANNEQFF
V gene: TRBV7-8
J gene: TRBJ2-1
D gene: -
clone size: few

CDR3 DNA: TGCGCCAGCAGCTCTCAACCCAGGGGGCAAGGAGAGACCCAGTACTTC
CDR3 protein: CASSSQPRGQGETQYF
V gene: TRBV5-1
J gene: TRBJ2-5
D gene: TRBD1
clone size: -

CDR3 DNA: TGTGCCAGCAGCTCAAACAGTGAAGCTTTCTTT
CDR3 protein: CASSSNSEAFF
V gene: TRBV5-4
J gene: TRBJ1-1
D gene: -
clone size: -

CDR3 DNA: TGTGCCAGCAGCCAAGATCTCGGGAGTTACAATGAGCAGTTCTTC
CDR3 protein: CASSQDLGSYNEQFF
V gene: TRBV14
J gene: TRBJ2-1
D gene: -
clone size: -

CDR3 DNA: TGTGCCAGCTCACTTACGGTTGATAATGAGCAGTTCTTC
CDR3 protein: CASSLTVDNEQFF
V gene: TRBV18
J gene: TRBJ2-1
D gene: -
clone size: once

CDR3 DNA: TGTGCCTGGAGCTCTCAGACAGGGGCGGCCACCGGGGAGCTGTTTTTT
CDR3 protein: CAWSSQTGAATGELFF
V gene: TRBV30
J gene: TRBJ2-2
D gene: TRBD1
clone size: -

CDR3 DNA: TGTGCCAGCAGCCCTGGACAGGGGGCATGGAGTGGCTACACCTTC
CDR3 protein: CASSPGQGAWSGYTF
V gene: TRBV7-9
J gene: TRBJ1-2
D gene: TRBD1
clone size: -

CDR3 DNA: TGCGCCAGCCGACAGGGGAATACACCTAACTATGGCTACACCTTC
CDR3 protein: CASRQGNTPNYGYTF
V gene: TRBV5-1
J gene: TRBJ1-2
D gene: TRBD1
clone size: -

CDR3 DNA: TGCAGCGTTGGGTGGGACATGGTGAACACTGAAGCTTTCTTT
CDR3 protein: CSVGWDMVNTEAFF
V gene: TRBV29-1
J gene: TRBJ1-1
D gene: -
clone size: -

CDR3 DNA: TGTGCCAGCAGGCCGGGACTCCGCCCCTACGAGCAGTACTTC
CDR3 protein: CASRPGLRPYEQYF
V gene: TRBV27
J gene: TRBJ2-7
D gene: -
clone size: -

CDR3 DNA: TGCAGCGTTAGGCTAGCGGGAGAGGCTGAGCAGTTCTTC
CDR3 protein: CSVRLAGEAEQFF
V gene: TRBV29-1
J gene: TRBJ2-1
D gene: TRBD2
clone size: -

CDR3 DNA: TGTGCCTGGAGTGTGTCCAGGGGTGAAGAAAAACTGTTTTTT
CDR3 protein: CAWSVSRGEEKLFF
V gene: TRBV30
J gene: TRBJ1-4
D gene: -
clone size: once

CDR3 DNA: TGTGCCAGCAGCTCCGGACAGGGGGGGGTCACTGAAGCTTTCTTT
CDR3 protein: CASSSGQGGVTEAFF
V gene: TRBV7-6
J gene: TRBJ1-1
D gene: TRBD1
clone size: -

CDR3 DNA: TGTGCCAGCAGCTTGCCAGGGAACTATGGCTACACCTTC
CDR3 protein: CASSLPGNYGYTF
V gene: TRBV5-6
J gene: TRBJ1-2
D gene: -
clone size: -

CDR3 DNA: TGCGCCAGCCGTTGGGCGAACACTGAAGCTTTCTTT
CDR3 protein: CASRWANTEAFF
V gene: TRBV5-1
J gene: TRBJ1-1
D gene: -
clone size: -

CDR3 DNA: TGTGCCTGGAGTGGACTAGCGGGAGGGTTCGAGCAGTACTTC
CDR3 protein: CAWSGLAGGFEQYF
V gene: TRBV30
J gene: TRBJ2-7
D gene: TRBD2
clone size: -

CDR3 DNA: TGTGCCTGGAGTATGGGGGGGGGACGGTCGCGAGAGCAGTACTTC
CDR3 protein: CAWSMGGGRSREQYF
V gene: TRBV30
J gene: TRBJ2-7
D gene: TRBD2
clone size: -

CDR3 DNA: TGTGCCAGCAGTTTGTTAGTACCGACAGGGGAGGTTCAGCCCCAGCATTTT
CDR3 protein: CASSLLVPTGEVQPQHF
V gene: TRBV28
J gene: TRBJ1-5
D gene: TRBD1
clone size: -

CDR3 DNA: TGTGCCAGCACAGGGTCGGTGAATTCACCCCTCCACTTT
CDR3 protein: CASTGSVNSPLHF
V gene: TRBV27
J gene: TRBJ1-6
D gene: -
clone size: -